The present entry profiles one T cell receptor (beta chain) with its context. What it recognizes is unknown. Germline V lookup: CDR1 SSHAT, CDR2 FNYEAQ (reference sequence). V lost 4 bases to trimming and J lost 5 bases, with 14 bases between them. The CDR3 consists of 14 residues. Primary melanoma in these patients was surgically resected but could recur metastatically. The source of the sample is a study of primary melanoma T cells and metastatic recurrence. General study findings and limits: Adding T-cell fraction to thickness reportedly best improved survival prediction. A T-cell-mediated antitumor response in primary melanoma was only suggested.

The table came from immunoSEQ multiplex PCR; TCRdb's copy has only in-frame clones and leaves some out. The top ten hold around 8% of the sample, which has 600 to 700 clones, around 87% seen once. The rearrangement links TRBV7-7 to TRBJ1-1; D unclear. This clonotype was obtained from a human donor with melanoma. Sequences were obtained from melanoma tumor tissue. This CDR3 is CASSSQWSNTEAFF. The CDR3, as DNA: TGTGCCAGCAGCTCTCAGTGGAGTAATACTGAAGCTTTCTTT.